This T cell receptor beta chain was recovered during a study of T-cell reconstitution after alpha-beta-depleted transplantation in children. The TCRbeta library was prepared with unique molecular identifiers. TCRdb re-analysed the PCR reads in MiXCR, keeping a single row per CDR3 protein. Here the sample spans approximately 88,000 distinct CDR3 sequences, 12% being singletons. The clonotype comes from a human donor who donated a stem cell graft to a child with inherited bone marrow failure. Sequencing used PBMCs from the stem cell graft donor, obtained from the stem cell graft.

The CDR3, as DNA: TGTGCCAGCAGACGAACAGGGGTCTGGGACGAGCAGTACTTC. This codes for CASRRTGVWDEQYF. V gene TRBV6-2 or TRBV6-3 combines with J gene TRBJ2-7; 7 bases agree with TRBD1. CDR1 is MNHEY and CDR2 is SVGEGT in the germline V gene. V was clipped by 6 bases and J by 5 bases; unmatched bases: 10. The CDR3 extends over 14 amino acids.